The rows below give T cell receptor beta chains drawn from one sample of a study of T cells in Graves' hyperthyroidism and ophthalmopathy. MiXCR, applied by TCRdb to the multiplex PCR reads, yields one record per CDR3 protein. The sample lists approximately 710,000 distinct CDR3 sequences, around 15% occurring once. The sample consisted of blood. The origin of the receptors is a man in his fifties with Graves' hyperthyroidism. The CDR3 runs from the conserved cysteine through the conserved F or W. The D gene is left open where the match is weak. Clone size is shown for a subset of rows, as once, few, many or a class of expanded clone.

D gene,J gene,V gene,clone size,CDR3 DNA,CDR3 protein
.,TRBJ1-1,TRBV28,.,TGTGCCAGCAGTACCAACCGGGCCCTGAAGACTGAAGCTTTCTTT,CASSTNRALKTEAFF
.,TRBJ2-7,TRBV18,many,TGTGCCAGCTCACACCCGATGAGGGAGCAGTACTTC,CASSHPMREQYF
.,TRBJ2-7,TRBV6-2/TRBV6-3,.,TGTGCCAGCAGTTACTCTCAGACCGCCGTGGGGCAGTACTTC,CASSYSQTAVGQYF
TRBD1,TRBJ2-1,TRBV3-1,.,TGTGCCAGCAGCCAAGTAAGCACCAGGGGGAATCGGGATGAGCAGTTCTTC,CASSQVSTRGNRDEQFF
.,TRBJ2-7,TRBV7-9,many,TGTGTCAGCAGCCCATGGCGCGTGACGGGTAGCTCCTACGAGCAGTACTTC,CVSSPWRVTGSSYEQYF
.,TRBJ2-2,TRBV30,few,TGTGCCCCGGGGTACGCGATTCACACCGGGGAGCTGTTTTTT,CAPGYAIHTGELFF
TRBD2,TRBJ2-2,TRBV7-9,.,TGTGCCAGCAGCAAGACTAGCGGGAGGAACACCGGGGAGCTGTTTTTT,CASSKTSGRNTGELFF
TRBD1,TRBJ2-1,TRBV9,many,TGTGCCAGCAGCGGAAACAGGGGAATAGATGAGCAGTTCTTC,CASSGNRGIDEQFF
TRBD1,TRBJ1-2,TRBV28,many,TGTGCCAGCAGTTCGACAGGGGAGCCTAACTATGGCTACACCTTC,CASSSTGEPNYGYTF
TRBD2,TRBJ2-3,TRBV24-1,.,TGTGCCACCAGTGATTTAAGCGGGAGAGGAGATACGCAGTATTTT,CATSDLSGRGDTQYF
.,TRBJ2-3,TRBV9,few,TGTGCCAGCAGCGTAGCCGGGTTCTCAACAGATACGCAGTATTTT,CASSVAGFSTDTQYF
.,TRBJ2-4,TRBV12-3/TRBV12-4,many,TGTGCCAGCAGTTACTTTGTGGACATTCAGTACTTC,CASSYFVDIQYF
.,TRBJ2-6,TRBV6-1,many,TGTGCCAGCAGCGATCCGAGGTGGAGGGCAGGTCCTAAGGGGGCCAACGTCCTGACTTTC,CASSDPRWRAGPKGANVLTF
.,TRBJ1-5,TRBV20-1,.,TGCAGTGCTAGAGATAGTTGGGCAGGGGACGATCAGCCCCAGCATTTT,CSARDSWAGDDQPQHF
TRBD1,TRBJ2-3,TRBV27,many,TGTGCCAGCAGTTTAGGGGGACAGCTTTTTACAGATACGCAGTATTTT,CASSLGGQLFTDTQYF
TRBD2,TRBJ2-3,TRBV7-9,.,TGTGCCAGCAGCCCCTGGGCGGGAGACACAGATACGCAGTATTTT,CASSPWAGDTDTQYF
TRBD2,TRBJ2-3,TRBV3-1,.,TGTGCCAGCAGCCAACTAGCGGGTTCTTTCACAGATACGCAGTATTTT,CASSQLAGSFTDTQYF
TRBD2,TRBJ2-1,TRBV7-9,many,TGTGCCAGCAGCTTAACTAGCGGGACAAATGAGCAGTTCTTC,CASSLTSGTNEQFF
.,TRBJ1-5,TRBV7-8,many,TGTGCCAGCAGCTTACAGGGACGTAGCAATCAGCCCCAGCATTTT,CASSLQGRSNQPQHF
.,TRBJ1-5,TRBV7-9,many,TGTGCCAGCAGCTTACTCCGGGGTCAGCCCCAGCATTTT,CASSLLRGQPQHF
.,TRBJ2-5,TRBV3-1,many,TGTGCCAGCAGCAGACGGACGGAGGCTCAAGAGACCCAGTACTTC,CASSRRTEAQETQYF
TRBD2,TRBJ2-1,TRBV27,many,TGTGCCAGCAGTTTATGGCTAGCGGAAGGATCTGGTGAGCAGTTCTTC,CASSLWLAEGSGEQFF
.,TRBJ1-6,TRBV19,many,TGTGCCAGCCGGAACCGGGAGTATAATTCACCCCTCCACTTT,CASRNREYNSPLHF
.,TRBJ2-5,TRBV11-2,many,TGTGCCAGCAGCTTACGCCCCTCAGGGGAGACCCAGTACTTC,CASSLRPSGETQYF
.,TRBJ2-3,TRBV6-5,many,TGTGCCAGCAGTTACACTGTGGCAGGGGGCACAGATACGCAGTATTTT,CASSYTVAGGTDTQYF
TRBD1,TRBJ1-5,TRBV24-1,.,TGTGCCACCAGTGATTTGTTGGAACGACAGGGACGAGGGACATATAGCAATCAGCCCCAGCATTTT,CATSDLLERQGRGTYSNQPQHF
TRBD1,TRBJ1-4,TRBV7-2,many,TGTGCCAGCAGCTTAGAGGGGGCAGGGGGCGGAGCTAATGAAAAACTGTTTTTT,CASSLEGAGGGANEKLFF
TRBD2,TRBJ2-7,TRBV10-3,many,TGTGCCGCAAAGACCGGGACTAGCGGCTACGAGCAGTACTTC,CAAKTGTSGYEQYF
.,TRBJ2-2,TRBV24-1,many,TGTGCCACCAGTGATTTGCTAGGGAACTCCGGGGAGCTGTTTTTT,CATSDLLGNSGELFF
.,TRBJ1-2,TRBV2,.,TGTGCCAGCGGTCCAGGGGCCTATGGCTACACCTTC,CASGPGAYGYTF
TRBD2,TRBJ2-7,TRBV28,many,TGTGCCAGCAGTTTATTTCCGGGACTAGCGAAAAGCTCCTACGAGCAGTACTTC,CASSLFPGLAKSSYEQYF
.,TRBJ2-1,TRBV4-1,.,TGCGCCAGCAGCCAAGAACTGACCTACAATGAGCAGTTCTTC,CASSQELTYNEQFF
TRBD2,TRBJ2-7,TRBV10-3,many,TGTGCCATCAGTCAACTAGCGGGAGGAGACAACGAGCAGTACTTC,CAISQLAGGDNEQYF
TRBD1,TRBJ2-5,TRBV11-1,many,TGTGCCAGCAGCGAGGGGACAGGGAAACAAGAGACCCAGTACTTC,CASSEGTGKQETQYF
.,TRBJ2-7,TRBV12-3/TRBV12-4,many,TGTGCCAGCAGTTTATTCTCGGGAGCCGTCTCCGAGCAGTACTTC,CASSLFSGAVSEQYF